This T cell receptor beta chain was profiled in a study of Ad26.COV2.S vaccination and SARS-CoV-2 variants. Only in-frame clones appear in the TCRdb table, and some are missing; sequencing was by immunoSEQ multiplex PCR. In the table there are some 410,000 clones, approximately 90% of which are singletons. Germline V gene sequence: CDR1 SGHTA, CDR2 FQGNSA. The CDR3 extends over 14 amino acids. V trimming: 5 bases; J trimming: 6 bases; junction bases outside the gene matches: 3. Treatment given: roughly 18 received Ad26.COV2.S at low or high dose, single or two shots; about 5 received placebo; per-sample allocation not given. Following the first vaccine or placebo injection, samples were taken on day 63.

This clonotype was obtained from a person aged 18 to 59 who received the Ad26.COV2.S COVID-19 vaccine or a placebo. Sequences were derived from peripheral blood, sampled in a trial of Ad26.COV2.S vaccine versus placebo. The chain employs TRBV7-2 and TRBJ1-6; 8 positions agree with TRBD1. The CDR3 nucleotides read TGTGCCAGCAGCCTGCAGGGGGCTAATTCACCCCTCCACTTT. Amino acids: CASSLQGANSPLHF. The variable domain in full, with the rest retrieved from reference TRBV7-2 and TRBJ1-6, is GAGVSQSPSNKVTEKGKDVELRCDPISGHTALYWYRQSLGQGLEFLIYFQGNSAPDKSGLPSDRFSAERTGGSVSTLTIQRTQQEDSAVYLCASSLQGANSPLHFGNGTRLTVT.